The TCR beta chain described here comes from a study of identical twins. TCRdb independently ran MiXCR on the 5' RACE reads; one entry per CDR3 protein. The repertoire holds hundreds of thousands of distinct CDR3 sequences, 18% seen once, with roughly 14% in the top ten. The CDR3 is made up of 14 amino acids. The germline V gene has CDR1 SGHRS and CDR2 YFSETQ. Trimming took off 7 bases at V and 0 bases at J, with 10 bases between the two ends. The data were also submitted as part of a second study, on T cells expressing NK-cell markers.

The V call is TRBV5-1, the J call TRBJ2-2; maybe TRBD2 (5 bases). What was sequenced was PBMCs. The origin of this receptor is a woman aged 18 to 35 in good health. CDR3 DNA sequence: TGCGCCAGCGAGGGCGGAACGAACACCGGGGAGCTGTTTTTT. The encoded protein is CASEGGTNTGELFF.